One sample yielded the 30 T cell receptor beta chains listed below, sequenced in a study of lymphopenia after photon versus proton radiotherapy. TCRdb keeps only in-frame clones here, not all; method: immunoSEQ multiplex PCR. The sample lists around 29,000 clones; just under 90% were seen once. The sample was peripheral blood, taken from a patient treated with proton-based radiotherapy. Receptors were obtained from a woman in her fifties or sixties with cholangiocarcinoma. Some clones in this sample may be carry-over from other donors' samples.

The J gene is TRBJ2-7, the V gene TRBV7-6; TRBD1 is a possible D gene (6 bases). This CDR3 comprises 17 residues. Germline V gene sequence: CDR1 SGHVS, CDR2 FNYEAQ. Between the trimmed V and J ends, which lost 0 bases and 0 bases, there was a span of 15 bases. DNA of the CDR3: TGTGCCAGCAGCTTAGCGGGGCCGGGACAATACTCCTACGAGCAGTACTTC. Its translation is CASSLAGPGQYSYEQYF.

CDR3 nucleotides: TGCGCCAGCAGCTTGGACAGGGTGGCCCAAAACATTCAGTACTTC. This sequence encodes CASSLDRVAQNIQYF. The gene calls are TRBV5-1 and TRBJ2-4, with D maybe TRBD1 (6 bases). Germline CDR1 SGHRS, CDR2 YFSETQ. The CDR3 runs 15 residues. The V and J ends lost 0 bases and 5 bases respectively, with 12 bases between them.

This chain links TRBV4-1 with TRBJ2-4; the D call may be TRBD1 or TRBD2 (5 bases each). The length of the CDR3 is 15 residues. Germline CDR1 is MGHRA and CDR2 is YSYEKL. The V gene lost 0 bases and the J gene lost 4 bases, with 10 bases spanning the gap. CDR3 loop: CASSQDSGTKNIQYF. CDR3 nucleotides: TGCGCCAGCAGCCAAGATTCGGGGACGAAAAACATTCAGTACTTC.

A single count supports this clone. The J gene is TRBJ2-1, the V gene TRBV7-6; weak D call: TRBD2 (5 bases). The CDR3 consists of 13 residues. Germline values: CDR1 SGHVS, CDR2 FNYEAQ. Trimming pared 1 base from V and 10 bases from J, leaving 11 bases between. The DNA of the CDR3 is TGTGCCAGCAGCTTAGGAGCGGTCAAGGAGCAGTTCTTC. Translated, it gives CASSLGAVKEQFF.

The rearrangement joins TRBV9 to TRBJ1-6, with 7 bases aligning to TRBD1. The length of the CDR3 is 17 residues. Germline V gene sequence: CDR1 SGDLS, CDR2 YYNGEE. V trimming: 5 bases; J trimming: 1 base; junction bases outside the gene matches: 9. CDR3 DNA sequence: TGTGCCAGCAGTTCCTCAGGGGGTGGTTCCTATAATTCACCCCTCCACTTT. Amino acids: CASSSSGGGSYNSPLHF.

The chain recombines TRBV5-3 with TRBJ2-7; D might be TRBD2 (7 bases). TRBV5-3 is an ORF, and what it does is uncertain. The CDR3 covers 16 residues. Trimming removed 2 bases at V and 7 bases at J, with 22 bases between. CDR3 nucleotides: TGTGCCAGAAGCTTCCCCCAGTGGGAGAGGGGGGGGGAGCAGTACTTC. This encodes CARSFPQWERGGEQYF.

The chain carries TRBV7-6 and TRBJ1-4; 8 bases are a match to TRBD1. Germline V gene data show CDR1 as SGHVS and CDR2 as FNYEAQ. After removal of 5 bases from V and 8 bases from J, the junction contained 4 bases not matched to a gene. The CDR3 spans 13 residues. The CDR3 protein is CASSLRGREKLFF. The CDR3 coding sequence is TGTGCCAGCAGCCTCAGGGGGCGGGAAAAACTGTTTTTT. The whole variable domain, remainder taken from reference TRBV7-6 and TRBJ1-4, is GAGVSQSPRYKVTKRGQDVALRCDPISGHVSLYWYRQALGQGPEFLTYFNYEAQQDKSGLPNDRFSAERPEGSISTLTIQRTEQRDSAMYRCASSLRGREKLFFGSGTQLSVL.

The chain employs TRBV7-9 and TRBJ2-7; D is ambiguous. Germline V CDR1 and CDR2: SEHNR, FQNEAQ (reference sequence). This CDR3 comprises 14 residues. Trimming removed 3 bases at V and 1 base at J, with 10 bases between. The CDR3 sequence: CASSFYPQSYEQYF. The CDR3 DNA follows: TGTGCCAGCAGCTTCTATCCACAGTCCTACGAGCAGTACTTC.

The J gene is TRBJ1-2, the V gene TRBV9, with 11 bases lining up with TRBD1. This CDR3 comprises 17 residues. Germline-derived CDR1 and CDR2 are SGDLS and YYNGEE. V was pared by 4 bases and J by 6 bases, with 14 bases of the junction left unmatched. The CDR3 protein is CASSPRTGGAARHGYTF. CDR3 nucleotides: TGTGCCAGCAGCCCACGGACAGGGGGCGCAGCTCGGCATGGCTACACCTTC.

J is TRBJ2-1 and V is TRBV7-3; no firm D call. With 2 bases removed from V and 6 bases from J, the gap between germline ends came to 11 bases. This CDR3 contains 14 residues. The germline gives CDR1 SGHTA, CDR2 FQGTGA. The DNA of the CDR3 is TGTGCCAGCAGCTTATCCCGGTCCAGCAATGAGCAGTTCTTC. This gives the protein CASSLSRSSNEQFF.

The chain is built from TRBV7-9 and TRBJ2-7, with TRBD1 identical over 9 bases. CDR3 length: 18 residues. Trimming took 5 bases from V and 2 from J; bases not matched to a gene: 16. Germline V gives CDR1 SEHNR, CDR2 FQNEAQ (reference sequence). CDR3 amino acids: CASSKHPFRDRAPYEQYF. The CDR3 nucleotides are TGTGCCAGCAGCAAGCACCCCTTCCGGGACAGGGCCCCCTACGAGCAGTACTTC.

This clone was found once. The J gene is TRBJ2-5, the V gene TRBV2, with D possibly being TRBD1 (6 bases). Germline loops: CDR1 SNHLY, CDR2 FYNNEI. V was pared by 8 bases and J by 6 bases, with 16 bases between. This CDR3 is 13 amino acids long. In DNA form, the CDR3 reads TGTGCCAGCCGGGTGGACACAGGGAAGACCCAGTACTTC. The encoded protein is CASRVDTGKTQYF. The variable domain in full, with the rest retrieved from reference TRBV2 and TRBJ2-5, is EPEVTQTPSHQVTQMGQEVILRCVPISNHLYFYWYRQILGQKVEFLVSFYNNEISEKSEIFDDQFSVERPDGSNFTLKIRSTKLEDSAMYFCASRVDTGKTQYFGPGTRLLVL.

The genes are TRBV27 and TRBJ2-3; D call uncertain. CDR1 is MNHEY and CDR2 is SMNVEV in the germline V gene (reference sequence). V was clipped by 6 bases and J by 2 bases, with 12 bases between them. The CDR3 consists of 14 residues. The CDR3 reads CASRLRLNTDTQYF. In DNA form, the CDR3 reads TGTGCCAGCAGGTTAAGACTCAACACAGATACGCAGTATTTT.

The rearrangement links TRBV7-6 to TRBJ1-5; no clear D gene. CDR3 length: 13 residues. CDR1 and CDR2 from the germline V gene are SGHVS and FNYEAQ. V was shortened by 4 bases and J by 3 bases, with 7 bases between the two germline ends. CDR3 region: CASSSDNNQPQHF. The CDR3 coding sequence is TGTGCCAGCAGCTCAGACAACAATCAGCCCCAGCATTTT.

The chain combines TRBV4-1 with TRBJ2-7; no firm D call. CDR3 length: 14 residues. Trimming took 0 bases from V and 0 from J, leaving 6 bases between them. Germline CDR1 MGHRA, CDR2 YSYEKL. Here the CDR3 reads CASSQDHGSYEQYF. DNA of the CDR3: TGCGCCAGCAGCCAAGATCACGGCTCCTACGAGCAGTACTTC.

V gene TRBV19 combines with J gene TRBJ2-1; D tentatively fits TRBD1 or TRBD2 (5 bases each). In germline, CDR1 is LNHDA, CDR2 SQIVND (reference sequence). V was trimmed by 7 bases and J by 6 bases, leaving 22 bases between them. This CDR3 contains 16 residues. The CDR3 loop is CASTISPRDLVNEQFF. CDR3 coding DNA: TGTGCCAGTACCATTTCCCCCCGGGACCTTGTCAATGAGCAGTTCTTC.

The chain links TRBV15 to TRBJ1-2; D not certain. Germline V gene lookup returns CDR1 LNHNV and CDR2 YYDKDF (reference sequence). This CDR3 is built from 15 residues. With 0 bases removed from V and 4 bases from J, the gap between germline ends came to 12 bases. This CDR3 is CATSRDDSAGYGYTF. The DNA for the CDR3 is TGTGCCACCAGCAGAGACGATAGTGCGGGCTATGGCTACACCTTC.

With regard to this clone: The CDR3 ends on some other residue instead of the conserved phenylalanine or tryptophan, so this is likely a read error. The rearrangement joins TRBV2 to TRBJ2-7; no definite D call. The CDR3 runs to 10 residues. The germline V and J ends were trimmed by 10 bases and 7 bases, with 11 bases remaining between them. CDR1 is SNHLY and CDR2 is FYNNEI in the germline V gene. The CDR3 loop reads CAIRLGEQYS. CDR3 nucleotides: TGTGCCATCCGCCTCGGAGAGCAGTACTCC.

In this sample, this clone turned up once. CDR3 region: CASSQGRRIFTEAFF. The CDR3 coding sequence is TGCGCCAGCAGCCAAGGGCGTCGGATTTTCACTGAAGCTTTCTTT. The V gene is TRBV4-3, the J gene TRBJ1-1; D uncertain. The germline V gene encodes CDR1 LGHNA and CDR2 YSLEER. Trimming removed 1 base from V and 4 bases from J, with 13 bases in between. The CDR3 has 15 residues.

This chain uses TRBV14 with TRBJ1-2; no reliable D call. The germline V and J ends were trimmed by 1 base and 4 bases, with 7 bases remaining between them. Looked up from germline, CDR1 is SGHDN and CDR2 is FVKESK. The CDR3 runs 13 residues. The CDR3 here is CASSQGRIYGYTF. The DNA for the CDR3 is TGTGCCAGCAGCCAAGGTCGGATCTATGGCTACACCTTC.

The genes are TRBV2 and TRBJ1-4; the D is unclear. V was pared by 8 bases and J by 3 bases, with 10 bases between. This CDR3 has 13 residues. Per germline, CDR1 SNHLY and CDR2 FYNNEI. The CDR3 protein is CASFRAANEKLFF. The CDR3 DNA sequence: TGTGCCAGCTTTAGGGCCGCTAATGAAAAACTGTTTTTT.

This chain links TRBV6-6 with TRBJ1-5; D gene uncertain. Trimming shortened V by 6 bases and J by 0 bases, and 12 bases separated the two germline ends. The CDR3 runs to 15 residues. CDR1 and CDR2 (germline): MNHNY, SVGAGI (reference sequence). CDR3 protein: CASSQQKHSNQPQHF. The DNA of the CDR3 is TGTGCCAGCAGCCAACAGAAGCATAGCAATCAGCCCCAGCATTTT.

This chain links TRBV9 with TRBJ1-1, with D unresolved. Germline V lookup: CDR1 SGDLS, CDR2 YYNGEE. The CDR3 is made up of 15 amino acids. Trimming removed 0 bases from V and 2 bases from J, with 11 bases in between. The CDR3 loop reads CASSVGNLINTEAFF. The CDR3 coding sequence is TGTGCCAGCAGCGTAGGTAATCTAATCAACACTGAAGCTTTCTTT.

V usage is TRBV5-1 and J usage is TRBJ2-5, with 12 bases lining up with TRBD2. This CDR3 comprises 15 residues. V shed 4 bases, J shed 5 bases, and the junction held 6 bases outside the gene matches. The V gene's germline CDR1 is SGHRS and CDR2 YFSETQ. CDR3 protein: CASSKTSGGGETQYF. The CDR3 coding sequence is TGCGCCAGCAGCAAGACTAGCGGGGGAGGGGAGACCCAGTACTTC.

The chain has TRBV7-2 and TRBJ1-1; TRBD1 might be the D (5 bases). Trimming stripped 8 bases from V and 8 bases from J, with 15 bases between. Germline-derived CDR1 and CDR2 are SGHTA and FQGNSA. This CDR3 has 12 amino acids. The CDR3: CASAVDRGEAFF. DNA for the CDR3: TGTGCCAGCGCTGTCGATAGGGGCGAAGCTTTCTTT.

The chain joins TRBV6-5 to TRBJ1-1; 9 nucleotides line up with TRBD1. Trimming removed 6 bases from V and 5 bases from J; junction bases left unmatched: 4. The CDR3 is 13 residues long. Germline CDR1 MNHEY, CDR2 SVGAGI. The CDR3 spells CASSRGQGTEAFF. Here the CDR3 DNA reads TGTGCCAGCAGCCGAGGACAGGGGACTGAAGCTTTCTTT.

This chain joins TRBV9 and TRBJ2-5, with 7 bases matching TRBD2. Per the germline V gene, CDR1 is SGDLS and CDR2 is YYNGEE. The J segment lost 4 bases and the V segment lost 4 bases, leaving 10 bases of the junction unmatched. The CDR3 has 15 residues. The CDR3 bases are TGTGCCAGCAGCTTCAATCCGGGGGGAGGAGAGACCCAGTACTTC. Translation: CASSFNPGGGETQYF.

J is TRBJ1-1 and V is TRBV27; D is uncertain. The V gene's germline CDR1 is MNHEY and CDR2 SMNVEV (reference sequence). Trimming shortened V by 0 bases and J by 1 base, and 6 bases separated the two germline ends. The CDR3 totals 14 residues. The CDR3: CASSLSRGNTEAFF. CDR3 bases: TGTGCCAGCAGTTTATCGCGGGGGAACACTGAAGCTTTCTTT.

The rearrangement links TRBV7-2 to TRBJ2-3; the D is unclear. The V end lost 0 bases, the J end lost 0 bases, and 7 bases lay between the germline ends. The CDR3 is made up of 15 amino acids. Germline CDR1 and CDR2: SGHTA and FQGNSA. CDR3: CASSLAGTSTDTQYF. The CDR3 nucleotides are TGTGCCAGCAGCTTAGCCGGAACTAGCACAGATACGCAGTATTTT.

The chain's CDR3 is CASGADRVSEAFF. The CDR3 nucleotides read TGTGCTAGTGGCGCCGACAGAGTCAGTGAAGCTTTCTTT. This rearrangement joins TRBV12-5 to TRBJ1-1, with TRBD1 as a possible D gene (5 bases). V lost 6 bases and J 7 bases, leaving 15 bases between the germline ends. Looked up from germline, CDR1 is LGHNT and CDR2 is FRNRAP. The CDR3 is made up of 13 amino acids.